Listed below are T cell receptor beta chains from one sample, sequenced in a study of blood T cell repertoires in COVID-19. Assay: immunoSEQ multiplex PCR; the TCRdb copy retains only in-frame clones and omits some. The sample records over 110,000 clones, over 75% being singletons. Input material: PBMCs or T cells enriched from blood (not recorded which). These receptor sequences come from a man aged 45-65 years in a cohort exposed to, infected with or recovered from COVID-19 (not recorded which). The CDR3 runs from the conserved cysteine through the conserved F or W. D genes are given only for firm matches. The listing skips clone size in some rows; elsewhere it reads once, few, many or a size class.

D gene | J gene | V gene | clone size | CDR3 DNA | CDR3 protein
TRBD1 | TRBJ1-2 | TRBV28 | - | TGTGCCAGCAGTTCCGGACCTTGGACAGGGCGAAAGTATGGCTACACCTTC | CASSSGPWTGRKYGYTF
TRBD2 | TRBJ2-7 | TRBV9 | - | TGTGCCAGCAGCGTAGAGGGGACTAGCGGGAGGGCCGGAGAGCAGTACTTC | CASSVEGTSGRAGEQYF
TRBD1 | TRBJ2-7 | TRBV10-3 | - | TGTGCCATCAGTGAGGGGACAGCTACCTACGAGCAGTACTTC | CAISEGTATYEQYF
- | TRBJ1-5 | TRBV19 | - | TGTGCCAGTAGATCCGGGGGTAGCAATCAGCCCCAGCATTTT | CASRSGGSNQPQHF
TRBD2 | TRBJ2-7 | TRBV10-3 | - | TGTGCCACCGGGACTAGCGGCTACGAGCAGTACTTC | CATGTSGYEQYF
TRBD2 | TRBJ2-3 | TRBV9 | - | TGTGCCAGCAGCGCTGGGACTAGCGGGAGTGTTGATACGCAGTATTTT | CASSAGTSGSVDTQYF
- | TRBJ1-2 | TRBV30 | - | TGTGCCTGGAGTGTCCCTGAGACAGGTCCTCTTGGCTACACCTTC | CAWSVPETGPLGYTF
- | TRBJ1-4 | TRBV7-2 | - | TGTGCCAGCAGCTTACAGGGCCCGGGTAATGAAAAACTGTTTTTT | CASSLQGPGNEKLFF
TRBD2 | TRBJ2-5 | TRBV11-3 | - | TGTGCCAGCAGCTTTAGCGGGGGACACCAAGAGACCCAGTACTTC | CASSFSGGHQETQYF
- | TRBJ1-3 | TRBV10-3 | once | TGTGCCATGGGCCAGGGTATTGGAAACACCATATATTTT | CAMGQGIGNTIYF
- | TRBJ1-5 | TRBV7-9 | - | TGTGCCAGCAGCTTAGTGGGAGGGTCGGGTCCCCAGCATTTT | CASSLVGGSGPQHF
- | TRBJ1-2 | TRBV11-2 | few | TGTGCCAGCAGCCGAACCCAGGGGAGGGATGGCTACACCTTC | CASSRTQGRDGYTF
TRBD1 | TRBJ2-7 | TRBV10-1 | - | TGCGCCAGCAGCTCCGGGACAGGGTCTATTCCCTACGAGCAGTACTTC | CASSSGTGSIPYEQYF
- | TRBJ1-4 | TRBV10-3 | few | TGTGCCATCAGTGAGTCGGGGACTCTAAATGAAAAACTGTTTTTT | CAISESGTLNEKLFF
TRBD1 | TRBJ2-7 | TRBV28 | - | TGTGCCAGCAGTCCGACAGGGGGCAGATCCTACGAGCAGTACTTC | CASSPTGGRSYEQYF
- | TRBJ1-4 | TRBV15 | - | TGTGCCACCAGCACGAGTTCCGAGAGCCTAAAACTGTTTTTT | CATSTSSESLKLFF
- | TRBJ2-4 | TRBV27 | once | TGTGCCAGCGGCCTAGGCGGGGCCAAAAACATTCAGTACTTC | CASGLGGAKNIQYF
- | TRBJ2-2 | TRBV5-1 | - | TGCGCCAGCAGCTTGCGGAGCACCGGGGAGCTGTTTTTT | CASSLRSTGELFF
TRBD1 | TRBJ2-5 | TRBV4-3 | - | TGCGCCAGCAGCCAAGATAGGACAGGGGGCCAAGAGACCCAGTACTTC | CASSQDRTGGQETQYF
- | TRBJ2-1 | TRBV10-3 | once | TGTGCCATCCGCGGGGGCGGGGGTTTCAATGAGCAGTTCTTC | CAIRGGGGFNEQFF
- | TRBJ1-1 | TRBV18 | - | TGTGCCAGCTCACCCCACAGGGACACTGAAGCTTTCTTT | CASSPHRDTEAFF
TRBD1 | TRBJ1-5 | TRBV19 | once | TGTGCCAGTCCCCCCGGGACAGGGGCGAGGTATCATCAGCCCCAGCATTTT | CASPPGTGARYHQPQHF
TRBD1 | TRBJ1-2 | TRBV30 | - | TGTGCCTGGAGGTACCGGCAGGGGGCTGGAGGCTACACCTTC | CAWRYRQGAGGYTF
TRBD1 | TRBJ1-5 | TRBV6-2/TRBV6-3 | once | TGTGCCAGCAGTTCTGACAGGGGGTATAGCAATCAGCCCCAGCATTTT | CASSSDRGYSNQPQHF
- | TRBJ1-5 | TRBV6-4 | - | TGTGCCAGCAGTGAGCAGGGTGCCCCGAATCAGCCCCAGCATTTT | CASSEQGAPNQPQHF
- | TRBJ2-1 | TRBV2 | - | TGTGCCAGCTTCGGGGGCTCCTACAATGAGCAGTTCTTC | CASFGGSYNEQFF
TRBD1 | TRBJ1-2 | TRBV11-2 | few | TGTGCCAGCAGCCCCGGACAGGGAGCTAACTATGGCTACACCTTC | CASSPGQGANYGYTF
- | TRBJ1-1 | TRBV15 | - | TGTGCCACCAGCAGAGATCGAGGCCTCGAGTTCTTT | CATSRDRGLEFF
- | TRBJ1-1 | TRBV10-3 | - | TGTGCCATCAGTGACGGGAATGGATGGAACACTGAAGCTTTCTTT | CAISDGNGWNTEAFF
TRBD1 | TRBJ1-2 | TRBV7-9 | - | TGTGCCAGCAGCTCCTTCCTTACAGGGGGTAATGGCTACACCTTC | CASSSFLTGGNGYTF
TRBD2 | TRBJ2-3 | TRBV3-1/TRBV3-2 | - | TGTGCCAGCAGCCTCTCCGGGACTAGCGCGAGCACAGATACGCAGTATTTT | CASSLSGTSASTDTQYF
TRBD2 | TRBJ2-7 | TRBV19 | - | TGTGCCAGTAGTATAGTTGGGCTAGCGGGCCACAGCTCCTACGAGCAGTACTTC | CASSIVGLAGHSSYEQYF
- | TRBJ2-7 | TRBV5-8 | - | TGTGCCAGCAGCTTTTCGGGGGAAGCCTACGAGCAGTACTTC | CASSFSGEAYEQYF
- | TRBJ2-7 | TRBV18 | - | TGTGCCAGCTCACCCCGACTGACGAACTACGAGCAGTACTTC | CASSPRLTNYEQYF
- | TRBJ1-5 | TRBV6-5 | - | TGTGCCAGCAGTTACAAGGACACGAGAGATCAGCCCCAGCATTTT | CASSYKDTRDQPQHF
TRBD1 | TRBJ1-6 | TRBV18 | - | TGTGCCAGCTCACCGAGTTACGGGACAGGGGGCTCACCCCTCCACTTT | CASSPSYGTGGSPLHF
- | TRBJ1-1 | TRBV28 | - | TGTGCCAGCAGTTTATTATCAGGGCCTGAAGCTTTCTTT | CASSLLSGPEAFF
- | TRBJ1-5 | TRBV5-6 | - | TGTGCCAGCAGCTTGGCCAGGATAAGCAATCAGCCCCAGCATTTT | CASSLARISNQPQHF
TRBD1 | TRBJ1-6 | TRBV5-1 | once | TGCGCCAGCAGCTTGGGACAGGGAATCGGTCATAATTCACCCCTCCACTTT | CASSLGQGIGHNSPLHF
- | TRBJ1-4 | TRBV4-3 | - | TGCGCCAGCAGCCAAGATCCGGGGTATGGGGAAAAACTGTTTTTT | CASSQDPGYGEKLFF
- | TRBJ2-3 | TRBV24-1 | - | TGTGCCACCAGTGATCTAGAAGGAGGACTAATGGGGGCAGATACGCAGTATTTT | CATSDLEGGLMGADTQYF
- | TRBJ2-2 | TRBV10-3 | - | TGTGCCACAGGGACTTTCGCGAACACCGGGGAGCTGTTTTTT | CATGTFANTGELFF
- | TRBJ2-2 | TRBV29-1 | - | TGCAGCGTTGAATTCCGTGTCACCGGGGAGCTGTTTTTT | CSVEFRVTGELFF
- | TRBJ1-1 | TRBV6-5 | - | TGTGCCAGCAGTTACTCGGTGGGAGTGAACACTGAAGCTTTCTTT | CASSYSVGVNTEAFF
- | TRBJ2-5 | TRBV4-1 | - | TGCGCCAGCAGCCAAGGGGGTCGAGTAGGGGAAGAGACCCAGTACTTC | CASSQGGRVGEETQYF
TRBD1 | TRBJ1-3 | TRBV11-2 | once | TGTGCCAGCAGTCTCACAGGGGTGGATGTAAACACCATATATTTT | CASSLTGVDVNTIYF
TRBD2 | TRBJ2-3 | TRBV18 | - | TGTGCCAGCACCACTAGCGGAATACGCACAGATACGCAGTATTTT | CASTTSGIRTDTQYF
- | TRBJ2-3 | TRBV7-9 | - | TGTGCCAGCAGCTCTCCCTCTACAGGGCCTTGGGTAACAGATACGCAGTATTTT | CASSSPSTGPWVTDTQYF
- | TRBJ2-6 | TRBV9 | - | TGTGCCAGCAGCGTTGGTTACCTAACTGGGGCCAACGTCCTGACTTTC | CASSVGYLTGANVLTF